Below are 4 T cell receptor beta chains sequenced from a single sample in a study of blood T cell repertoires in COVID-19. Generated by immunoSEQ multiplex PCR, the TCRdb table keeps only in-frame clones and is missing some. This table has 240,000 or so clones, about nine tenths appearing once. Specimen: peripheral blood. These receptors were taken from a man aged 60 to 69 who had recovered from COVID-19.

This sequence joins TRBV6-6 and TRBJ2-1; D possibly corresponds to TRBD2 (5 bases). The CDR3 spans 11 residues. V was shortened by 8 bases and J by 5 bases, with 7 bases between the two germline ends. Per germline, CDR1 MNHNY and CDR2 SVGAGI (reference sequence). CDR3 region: CASGLHNEQFF. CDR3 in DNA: TGTGCCAGCGGACTCCACAATGAGCAGTTCTTC.

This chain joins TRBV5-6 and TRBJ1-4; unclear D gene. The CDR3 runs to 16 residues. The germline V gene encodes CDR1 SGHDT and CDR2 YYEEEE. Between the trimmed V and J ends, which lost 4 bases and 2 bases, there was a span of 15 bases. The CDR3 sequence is CASSPRGLVTNEKLFF. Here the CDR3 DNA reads TGTGCCAGCAGCCCCAGAGGTTTGGTGACTAATGAAAAACTGTTTTTT.

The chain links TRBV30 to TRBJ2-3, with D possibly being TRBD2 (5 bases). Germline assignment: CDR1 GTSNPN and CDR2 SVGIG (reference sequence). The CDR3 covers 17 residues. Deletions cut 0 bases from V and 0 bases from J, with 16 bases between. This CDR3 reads CAWSVGRTDASTDTQYF. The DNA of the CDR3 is TGTGCCTGGAGTGTAGGTAGGACTGACGCTAGCACAGATACGCAGTATTTT. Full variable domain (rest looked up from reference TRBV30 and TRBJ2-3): SQTIHQWPATLVQPVGSPLSLECTVEGTSNPNLYWYRQAAGRGLQLLFYSVGIGQISSEVPQNLSASRPQDRQFILSSKKLLLSDSGFYLCAWSVGRTDASTDTQYFGPGTRLTVL.

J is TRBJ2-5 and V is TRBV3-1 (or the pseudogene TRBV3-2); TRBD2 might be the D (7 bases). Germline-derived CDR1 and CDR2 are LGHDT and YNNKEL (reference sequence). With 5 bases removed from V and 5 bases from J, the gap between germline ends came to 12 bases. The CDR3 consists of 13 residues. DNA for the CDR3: TGTGCCAGCAGCGTACAGGGAGGGGAGACCCAGTACTTC. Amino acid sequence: CASSVQGGETQYF.